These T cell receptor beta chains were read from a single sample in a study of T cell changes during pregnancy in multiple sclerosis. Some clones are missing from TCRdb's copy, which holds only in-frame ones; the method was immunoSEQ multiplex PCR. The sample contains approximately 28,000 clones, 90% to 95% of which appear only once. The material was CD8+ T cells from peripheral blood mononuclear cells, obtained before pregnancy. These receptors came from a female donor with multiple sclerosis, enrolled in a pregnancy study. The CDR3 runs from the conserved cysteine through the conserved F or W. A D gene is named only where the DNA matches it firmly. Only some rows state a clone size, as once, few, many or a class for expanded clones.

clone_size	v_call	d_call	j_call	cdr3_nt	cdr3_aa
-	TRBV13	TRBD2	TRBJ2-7	TGTGCCAGCAGCTCGACTAGCGGGTCCTACGAGCAGTACTTC	CASSSTSGSYEQYF
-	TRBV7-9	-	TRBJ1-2	TGTGCCAGCAGCCAACTCGGGGGGGGGAACTATGGCTACACCTTC	CASSQLGGGNYGYTF
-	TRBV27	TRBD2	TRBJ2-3	TGTGCCAGCAGTTCCGGGTGGGGGGGGACAGATACGCAGTATTTT	CASSSGWGGTDTQYF
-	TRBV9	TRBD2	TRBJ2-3	TGTGCCAGCAGCGTAGAGGGACTAGCCCCAGATACGCAGTATTTT	CASSVEGLAPDTQYF
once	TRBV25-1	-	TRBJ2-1	TGTGCCAGCAGTGGGCTAGGCGCCACCAATGAGCAGTTCTTC	CASSGLGATNEQFF
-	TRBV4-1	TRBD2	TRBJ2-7	TGCGCCAGCAGCCTGGGACTAGCGGCCTCCTACGAGCAGTACTTC	CASSLGLAASYEQYF
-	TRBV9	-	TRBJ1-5	TGTGCCAGCAGCGTAGTCCCTTATCAGCCCCAGCATTTT	CASSVVPYQPQHF
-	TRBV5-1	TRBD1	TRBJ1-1	TGCGCCAGCAGCTCGGAGGGCAGGGGGACCACTGAAGCTTTCTTT	CASSSEGRGTTEAFF
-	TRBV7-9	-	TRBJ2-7	TGTGCCAGCAGCTTAGCGCAGGGCTACGAGCAGTACTTC	CASSLAQGYEQYF
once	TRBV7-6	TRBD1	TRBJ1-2	TGTGCCAGCAGCGGGGGACAGGGAGCTGGCTACACCTTC	CASSGGQGAGYTF
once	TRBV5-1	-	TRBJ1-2	TGCGCCAGCAGCTGGGAGGGCACAGTCTATGGCTACACCTTC	CASSWEGTVYGYTF
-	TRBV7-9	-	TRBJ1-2	TGTGCCAGCAGCCCGACAGGATTGAACTATGGCTACACCTTC	CASSPTGLNYGYTF
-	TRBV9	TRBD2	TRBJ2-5	TGTGCCAGCAGCGTAGGGACTAGCGGGGGAGAGACCCAGTACTTC	CASSVGTSGGETQYF
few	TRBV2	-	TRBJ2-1	TGTGCCAGCAGTGCAGGATACAATGAGCAGTTCTTC	CASSAGYNEQFF
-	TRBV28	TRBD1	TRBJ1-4	TGTGCCAGCAGATTAACAGGGGTGAATGAAAAACTGTTTTTT	CASRLTGVNEKLFF
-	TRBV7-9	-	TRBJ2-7	TGTGCCAGCAGCTTAGCGGGCTCCGATTCGTCCGAGCAGTACTTC	CASSLAGSDSSEQYF
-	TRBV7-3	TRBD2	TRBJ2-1	TGTGCCAGCAGCTTAGGGACTAGCGGGATATACAATGAGCAGTTCTTC	CASSLGTSGIYNEQFF
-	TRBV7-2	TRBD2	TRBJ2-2	TGTGCCAGCAGCTTAGTCTCGGCGCTAGCGGGGGCCCCCGGCGGGGAGCTGTTTTTT	CASSLVSALAGAPGGELFF
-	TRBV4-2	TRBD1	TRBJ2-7	TGTGCCAGCAGCCAAGATCTGGCAGGGGGATCCTACGAGCAGTACTTC	CASSQDLAGGSYEQYF
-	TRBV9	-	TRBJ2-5	TGTGCCAGCAGCGCACGCGAGGAGGTGGAGACCCAGTACTTC	CASSAREEVETQYF
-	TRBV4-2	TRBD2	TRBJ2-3	TGTGCCAGCAGCCAAGATTTCCTAGCGGTTATCACAGATACGCAGTATTTT	CASSQDFLAVITDTQYF
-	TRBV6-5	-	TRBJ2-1	TGTGCCAGCAGTAAGACTCGAAACTCCTACAATGAGCAGTTCTTC	CASSKTRNSYNEQFF
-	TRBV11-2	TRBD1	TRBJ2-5	TGTGCCAGCAGCTCTATACCTATACAGGGGGCCGGGACCCAGTACTTC	CASSSIPIQGAGTQYF
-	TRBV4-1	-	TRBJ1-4	TGCGCCAGCAGCCTCCCCGGGAATGAAAAACTGTTTTTT	CASSLPGNEKLFF
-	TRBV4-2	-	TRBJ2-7	TGTGCCAGCAGCCAAGATGGGCAGGGCGGCTACGAGCAGTACTTC	CASSQDGQGGYEQYF
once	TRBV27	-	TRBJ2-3	TGTGCCAGCAGTTTTAAAAGGGGGACAGATACGCAGTATTTT	CASSFKRGTDTQYF
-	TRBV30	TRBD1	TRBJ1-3	TGTGCCTGTGACTATGGACAGGGGGCTGGAAACACCATATATTTT	CACDYGQGAGNTIYF
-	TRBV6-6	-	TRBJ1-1	TGTGCCAGCAACCAGGGTTTGGGCACTGAAGCTTTCTTT	CASNQGLGTEAFF
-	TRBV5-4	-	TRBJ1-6	TGTGCCAGCAGCCGGCTAACGGACACCGGCACCCTCCACTTT	CASSRLTDTGTLHF
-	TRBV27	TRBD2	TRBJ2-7	TGTGCCAGCAGTCCCCGGACTAGCGGATACGAGCAGTACTTC	CASSPRTSGYEQYF
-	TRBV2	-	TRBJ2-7	TGTGCCAGCAGTTTCGGACAGATCTCCTACGAGCAGTACTTC	CASSFGQISYEQYF
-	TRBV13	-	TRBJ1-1	TGTGCCAGCAGCTTAGGAGGGGAGAACACTGAAGCTTTCTTT	CASSLGGENTEAFF
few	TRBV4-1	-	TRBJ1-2	TGCGCCAGCAGCCAAGATTTTTCCTTCTATGGCTACACCTTC	CASSQDFSFYGYTF
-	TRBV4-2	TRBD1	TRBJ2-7	TGTGCCAGCAGCCAAGGGGCAGGGGGCGCCTACGAGCAGTACTTC	CASSQGAGGAYEQYF
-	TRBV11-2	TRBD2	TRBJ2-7	TGTGCCAGCAGCTTAGTTCCTCCCTCCCGACTAGCCTCAAGCTACGAGCAGTACTTC	CASSLVPPSRLASSYEQYF
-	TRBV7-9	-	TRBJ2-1	TGTGCCAGCAGCTTAACCGGGAGCAGTACCTACAATGAGCAGTTCTTC	CASSLTGSSTYNEQFF
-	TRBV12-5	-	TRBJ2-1	TGTGCTAGTGGTTTGGGACTGAATGAGCAGTTCTTC	CASGLGLNEQFF
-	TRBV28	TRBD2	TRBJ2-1	TGTGCCAGCAGTTTCCGACTAGCGGATAGCTCCTACAATGAGCAGTTCTTC	CASSFRLADSSYNEQFF
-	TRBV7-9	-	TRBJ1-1	TGTGCCAGCAGCTTAGCGCAGGGGCGGTATGTGAACACTGAAGCTTTCTTT	CASSLAQGRYVNTEAFF
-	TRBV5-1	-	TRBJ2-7	TGCGCCAGCAGCTTGGCCGTTGGGCTCGAGCAGTACTTC	CASSLAVGLEQYF
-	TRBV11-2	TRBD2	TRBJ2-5	TGTGCCAGCAGCCCCGGGACTAGCGGACTCCAAGAGACCCAGTACTTC	CASSPGTSGLQETQYF
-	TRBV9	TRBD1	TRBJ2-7	TGTGCCAGCAGCCCCCGGACCGGGACAGCCGTCGAGCAGTACTTC	CASSPRTGTAVEQYF
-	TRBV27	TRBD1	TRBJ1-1	TGTGCCAGCAGCTCTTACAGGGGGACGAACACTGAAGCTTTCTTT	CASSSYRGTNTEAFF
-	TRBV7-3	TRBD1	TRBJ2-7	TGTGCCAGCAGCCTAGGGGGACAGGGCAACGAGCAGTACTTC	CASSLGGQGNEQYF
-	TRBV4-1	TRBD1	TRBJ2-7	TGCGCCAGCAGCCCCAGCCCCTCTGGGACAGGGGACTCCTACGAGCAGTACTTC	CASSPSPSGTGDSYEQYF
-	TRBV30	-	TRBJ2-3	TGTGCCTGGAGAAAAGGGGCAGGGGGCACAGATACGCAGTATTTT	CAWRKGAGGTDTQYF
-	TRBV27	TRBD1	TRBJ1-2	TGTGCCAGCAGAGGACAGGGAGAGAATGGCTACACCTTC	CASRGQGENGYTF
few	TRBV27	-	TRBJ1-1	TGTGCCAGCAGTTTAGCGGGGGTGACTGAAGCTTTCTTT	CASSLAGVTEAFF